This entry lists 12 T cell receptor beta chains sequenced from one sample in a study of blood T cell repertoires in COVID-19. Here immunoSEQ multiplex PCR was the method, and the copy in TCRdb shows in-frame clones only, minus some. The sample records approximately 61,000 clones, roughly 80% being singletons. The sample taken for sequencing was peripheral blood. These receptors originate from a man between 65 and 85 years old with acute or convalescent COVID-19.

The gene calls are TRBV5-1 and TRBJ2-7, with 7 bases that match TRBD2. CDR1 is SGHRS and CDR2 is YFSETQ in the germline V gene. The CDR3 consists of 13 residues. Trimming at V came to 0 bases and at J to 3 bases, leaving 0 bases not matched to a gene. This CDR3 is CASSLGEGYEQYF. As DNA, the CDR3 is TGCGCCAGCAGCTTGGGGGAGGGCTACGAGCAGTACTTC.

The chain is built from TRBV3-1 (or the pseudogene TRBV3-2) and TRBJ1-4, with D perhaps TRBD1 (5 bases). Trimming took 5 bases from V and 8 from J, leaving 15 bases between them. Germline CDR1 is LGHDT and CDR2 is YNNKEL (reference sequence). The CDR3 totals 14 residues. CDR3 sequence reads: CASSVRWGAEKLFF. DNA for the CDR3: TGTGCCAGCAGCGTGCGCTGGGGCGCCGAAAAACTGTTTTTT.

The genes are TRBV2 and TRBJ1-5; perhaps TRBD1 as D (5 bases). The CDR3 spans 14 residues. Germline CDR1 and CDR2: SNHLY and FYNNEI. The V gene lost 7 bases and the J gene lost 6 bases, with 16 bases spanning the gap. The DNA for the CDR3 is TGTGCCAGCACCAGGGAGGGAGGTAGTCAGCCCCAGCATTTT. Encoded protein: CASTREGGSQPQHF.

The V and J genes are TRBV11-2 and TRBJ2-3, with 8 bases lining up with TRBD1. This CDR3 is 16 amino acids long. In germline, CDR1 is SGHAT, CDR2 FQNNGV. J gave up 1 base and V 1 base, and 4 bases lay outside the gene matches. The chain's CDR3 is CASSLARGRGTDTQYF. Here the CDR3 DNA reads TGTGCCAGCAGCTTAGCCAGGGGGCGAGGCACAGATACGCAGTATTTT.

This chain joins TRBV18 and TRBJ1-2; TRBD1 agrees at 10 bases. This CDR3 region has 13 residues. Germline CDR1 KGHSH, CDR2 LQKENI. V was clipped by 4 bases and J by 6 bases; unmatched bases: 2. CDR3 in amino acids: CASSLGTGDGYTF. The DNA for the CDR3 is TGTGCCAGCTCACTCGGGACAGGGGATGGCTACACCTTC. The variable domain in full, with the rest retrieved from reference TRBV18 and TRBJ1-2, is NAGVMQNPRHLVRRRGQEARLRCSPMKGHSHVYWYRQLPEEGLKFMVYLQKENIIDESGMPKERFSAEFPKEGPSILRIQQVVRGDSAAYFCASSLGTGDGYTFGSGTRLTVV.

Written as DNA, the CDR3 is TGTGCCAGCAGTGAAAATCTTGTCCAGGCGAGCTACGAGCAGTACTTC. Protein product: CASSENLVQASYEQYF. The chain employs TRBV6-1 and TRBJ2-7, with D unresolved. This CDR3 is 16 amino acids long. CDR1 is MNHNS, CDR2 SASEGT, per germline. V was shortened by 2 bases and J by 3 bases, with 17 bases between the two germline ends.

This chain connects TRBV6-6 to TRBJ1-4; perhaps TRBD1 as D (6 bases). CDR3 size: 15 residues. V gave up 6 bases and J gave up 4 bases, with 15 bases separating them. Germline V gives CDR1 MNHNY, CDR2 SVGAGI (reference sequence). Written as DNA, the CDR3 is TGTGCCAGCAGAAGCACTGGACAGCATAATGAAAAACTGTTTTTT. Protein product: CASRSTGQHNEKLFF.

J is TRBJ2-1 and V is TRBV2, with a weak D call TRBD2 (5 bases). With 7 bases removed from V and 5 bases from J, the gap between germline ends came to 12 bases. The CDR3 covers 13 residues. Germline V CDR1 and CDR2: SNHLY, FYNNEI. The CDR3 protein is CASNSLRDNEQFF. The CDR3 nucleotides are TGTGCCAGCAATTCTTTGCGGGACAATGAGCAGTTCTTC.

This sequence joins TRBV7-3 and TRBJ2-1, with 8 bases matching TRBD2. The CDR3 has 14 residues. V shed 5 bases and J 2 bases; nucleotides not matched to a gene: 2. Germline loops: CDR1 SGHTA, CDR2 FQGTGA. CDR3 in amino acids: CASSQTSAYNEQFF. The CDR3, as DNA: TGTGCCAGCAGCCAGACTAGCGCCTACAATGAGCAGTTCTTC.

The chain links TRBV11-3 to TRBJ2-5; TRBD2 matches at 12 bases. The CDR3 spans 15 residues. V trimming: 8 bases; J trimming: 5 bases; junction bases outside the gene matches: 9. Germline V gene data show CDR1 as SGHNT and CDR2 as YENEEA. The CDR3 region has the DNA TGTGCCAGCCCGACTAGCGGGGGCCCGGGGGAGACCCAGTACTTC. It translates to CASPTSGGPGETQYF.

This chain links TRBV7-2 with TRBJ2-1; D possibly corresponds to TRBD1 (5 bases). Trimming left V 6 bases short and J 4 bases short, with 10 bases between. CDR3 length: 13 residues. Germline V gene sequence: CDR1 SGHTA, CDR2 FQGNSA. CDR3 in amino acids: CASRLDRYNEQFF. In DNA, the CDR3 is TGTGCCAGCAGGCTAGACAGATACAATGAGCAGTTCTTC.

This clone has just one count. V and J are TRBV7-9 and TRBJ1-3, with D possibly matching TRBD1 (5 bases). The length of the CDR3 is 15 residues. Per the germline V gene, CDR1 is SEHNR and CDR2 is FQNEAQ (reference sequence). V lost 1 base, J lost 8 bases, and 15 bases lay in between. The CDR3 reads CASSLGQSRPDTIYF. The CDR3 DNA is TGTGCCAGCAGCTTAGGACAGAGCCGGCCGGACACCATATATTTT.